This T cell receptor beta chain is from a study of monozygotic twins with inflammatory bowel disease. The CDR3 extends over 15 amino acids. Germline CDR1 and CDR2: MDHEN and SYDVKM. Reprocessing the 5' RACE reads, TCRdb reports a single entry for every CDR3 protein and omits DNA. The listing records under 200,000 distinct CDR3 sequences. The TCR was taken from a human donor with ulcerative colitis or Crohn's disease, or a healthy co-twin of an affected twin (not recorded which). The J gene is TRBJ2-1, the V gene TRBV28; the D gene TCRdb calls, TRBD1, cannot be checked with no DNA. Source material: blood. The CDR3 loop is CASTLGGAAYNEQFF.